The next 29 T cell receptor beta chains were all read from a single sample in a study of T-cell reconstitution after alpha-beta-depleted transplantation in children. Unique molecular identifiers were used in preparing the TCRbeta library. TCRdb re-analysed the PCR reads in MiXCR, keeping a single row per CDR3 protein. The sample has roughly 500,000 distinct CDR3 sequences, approximately 20% seen once. Material: PBMCs from the stem cell graft donor, obtained from the stem cell graft. Every receptor here comes from a human donor who donated a stem cell graft to a child with acute lymphoblastic leukemia.

The J gene is TRBJ1-1, the V gene TRBV19, with D uncertain. CDR1 is LNHDA, CDR2 SQIVND, per germline (reference sequence). V dropped 5 bases and J dropped 0 bases, with 10 bases sitting between them. The CDR3 loop spans 14 amino acids. In DNA, the CDR3 is TGTGCCAGTAGTCCCACAGCGATGAACACTGAAGCTTTCTTT. Protein: CASSPTAMNTEAFF.

The gene calls are TRBV6-1 and TRBJ2-7, with 9 nucleotides matching TRBD1. The CDR3 is made up of 15 amino acids. Unmatched junction bases numbered 3, after V lost 3 bases and J lost 0 bases. Germline CDR1 and CDR2: MNHNS and SASEGT. CDR3 sequence reads: CASSDTGGSSYEQYF. The CDR3 nucleotides are TGTGCCAGCAGTGACACAGGGGGCAGCTCCTACGAGCAGTACTTC.

This clonotype occurred a few times. The chain recombines TRBV6-5 with TRBJ2-1; possibly TRBD2 for D (6 bases). Trimming shortened V by 4 bases and J by 7 bases, and 17 bases separated the two germline ends. Germline V gene data show CDR1 as MNHEY and CDR2 as SVGAGI. The CDR3 totals 15 residues. The CDR3 DNA reads TGTGCCAGCAGTTGGGGATTAGCGGCCAGAAATGAGCAGTTCTTC. This translates into CASSWGLAARNEQFF.

This clonotype was seen at least ten times. A read error may explain this, as a much larger clone is one base away. This chain uses TRBV27 with TRBJ2-7; D unclear. With 3 bases removed from V and 2 bases from J, the gap between germline ends came to 2 bases. CDR3 length: 11 residues. Germline V lookup: CDR1 MNHEY, CDR2 SMNVEV (reference sequence). CDR3 coding DNA: TGTGCCAGCAGTTTCGCCTACGAGCAGTACTTC. Its translation: CASSFAYEQYF.

V and J are TRBV24-1 and TRBJ2-1; TRBD1 matches at 7 bases. Trimming cost V 5 bases and J 2 bases; bases outside gene matches: 8. Germline assignment: CDR1 KGHDR and CDR2 SFDVKD. CDR3 length: 16 amino acids. The CDR3 spells CATSGTRDRAYNEQFF. CDR3 DNA: TGTGCCACCAGTGGAACCCGGGACAGAGCCTACAATGAGCAGTTCTTC.

V is TRBV12-3 or TRBV12-4 and J is TRBJ2-2; TRBD1 matches 12 bases. Unmatched junction bases numbered 5, after V lost 6 bases and J lost 3 bases. CDR3 length: 16 residues. CDR3 coding DNA: TGTGCCAGCAGCAGCGGGACAGGGGGCCACACCGGGGAGCTGTTTTTT. Translation gives CASSSGTGGHTGELFF.

The chain is built from TRBV9 and TRBJ2-7; perhaps TRBD2 as D (5 bases). V dropped 0 bases and J dropped 6 bases, with 16 bases sitting between them. The germline V gene encodes CDR1 SGDLS and CDR2 YYNGEE. The CDR3 consists of 15 residues. In DNA form, the CDR3 reads TGTGCCAGCAGCGTAGTTGCAGGAGGTCGGGGCGAGCAGTACTTC. Residues: CASSVVAGGRGEQYF.

This clonotype was counted between two and nine times. The chain links TRBV5-1 to TRBJ2-2; D remains unclear. Germline V gene lookup returns CDR1 SGHRS and CDR2 YFSETQ. V was clipped by 6 bases and J by 2 bases, with 26 bases between them. The CDR3 is made up of 19 amino acids. The CDR3 loop is CASMPLASWAVINTGELFF. In nucleotides, the CDR3 is TGCGCCAGCATGCCGCTCGCATCGTGGGCGGTCATAAACACCGGGGAGCTGTTTTTT.

Only a few counts were recorded for this clonotype. This chain connects TRBV29-1 to TRBJ2-5; weak D call: TRBD1 (6 bases). Germline V lookup: CDR1 SQVTM, CDR2 ANQGSEA. The CDR3 sequence is 13 residues long. V was shortened by 3 bases and J by 5 bases, with 13 bases between the two germline ends. The CDR3 DNA reads as TGCAGCGTTGAGGTGGGGGCGGGTGAGACCCAGTACTTC. Its protein product is CSVEVGAGETQYF. The entire variable domain, with the rest obtained from reference TRBV29-1 and TRBJ2-5, is as follows: SAVISQKPSRDICQRGTSLTIQCQVDSQVTMMFWYRQQPGQSLTLIATANQGSEATYESGFVIDKFPISRPNLTFSTLTVSNMSPEDSSIYLCSVEVGAGETQYFGPGTRLLVL.

The chain links TRBV28 to TRBJ2-5; 9 bases are shared with TRBD1. CDR1 is MDHEN, CDR2 SYDVKM, per germline. This CDR3 region has 14 residues. Trimming removed 10 bases from V and 5 bases from J; junction bases left unmatched: 11. CDR3 in DNA: TGTGCCATCTCAAGGGACAGGGATCAGGAGACCCAGTACTTC. Encoded protein: CAISRDRDQETQYF. The full variable domain, in which reference TRBV28 and TRBJ2-5 provide the parts outside the CDR3, is DVKVTQSSRYLVKRTGEKVFLECVQDMDHENMFWYRQDPGLGLRLIYFSYDVKMKEKGDIPEGYSVSREKKERFSLILESASTNQTSMYLCAISRDRDQETQYFGPGTRLLVL.

The chain combines TRBV20-1 with TRBJ2-1; 9 nucleotides agree with TRBD2. With 0 bases clipped from V and 5 bases from J, the junction kept 5 bases outside the gene matches. The germline V gene has CDR1 DFQATT and CDR2 SNEGSKA (reference sequence). This CDR3 has 15 residues. The CDR3 sequence: CSAREGGRGDNEQFF. CDR3 bases: TGCAGTGCTAGAGAAGGCGGGAGGGGAGACAATGAGCAGTTCTTC.

This clonotype was seen repeatedly, ten times or more. The chain joins TRBV20-1 to TRBJ2-7; TRBD1 aligns across 8 bases. The CDR3 runs 14 residues. From germline, CDR1 is DFQATT and CDR2 SNEGSKA (reference sequence). With V trimmed by 3 bases and J by 0 bases, 4 bases remained unmatched. Written as DNA, the CDR3 is TGCAGTGCTAGCAGGGGGCCCTCCTCCTACGAGCAGTACTTC. Protein: CSASRGPSSYEQYF.

The J gene is TRBJ1-2, the V gene TRBV6-1; TRBD1 might be the D (5 bases). Germline V CDR1 and CDR2: MNHNS, SASEGT. There are 15 residues in the CDR3. V dropped 8 bases and J dropped 5 bases, with 21 bases sitting between them. The CDR3: CASGLTTVARYGYTF. Written as DNA, the CDR3 is TGTGCCAGCGGATTAACGACAGTGGCCCGTTATGGCTACACCTTC.

V gene TRBV13 combines with J gene TRBJ1-1; D not certain. The CDR3 extends over 12 amino acids. Trimming shortened V by 6 bases and J by 7 bases, and 12 bases separated the two germline ends. Germline V lookup: CDR1 PRHDT, CDR2 FYEKMQ (reference sequence). The CDR3, as DNA: TGTGCCAGCAGTCCGGATGGCGTTGAAGCTTTCTTT. Amino acid sequence: CASSPDGVEAFF.

This chain connects TRBV6-5 to TRBJ2-5, with a possible D match to TRBD2 (6 bases). This CDR3 is 13 amino acids long. Germline V gene sequence: CDR1 MNHEY, CDR2 SVGAGI. The V gene lost 4 bases and the J gene lost 5 bases, with 11 bases spanning the gap. This CDR3 is CASSWNGGETQYF. The CDR3 region has the DNA TGTGCCAGCAGTTGGAACGGAGGGGAGACCCAGTACTTC.

This clonotype came up many times. The chain's CDR3 is CASSLGGIQETQYF. The CDR3 DNA reads TGCGCCAGCAGCTTGGGGGGGATTCAAGAGACCCAGTACTTC. The chain carries TRBV5-1 and TRBJ2-5, with D perhaps matching TRBD1 or TRBD2 (5 bases each). CDR1 SGHRS and CDR2 YFSETQ come from the germline V gene. The ends were cut back, 0 bases at V and 2 bases at J, with 8 bases in the middle. The CDR3 consists of 14 residues.

This clonotype was seen repeatedly, ten times or more. The gene calls are TRBV3-1 and TRBJ2-5; D unclear. V was shortened by 1 base and J by 3 bases, with 3 bases between the two germline ends. CDR1 and CDR2 (germline): LGHDT, YNNKEL (reference sequence). The CDR3 is made up of 12 amino acids. CDR3 protein: CASSQAEETQYF. In DNA form, the CDR3 reads TGTGCCAGCAGCCAAGCTGAAGAGACCCAGTACTTC.

This sequence joins TRBV7-6 and TRBJ1-1; 10 bases are shared with TRBD1. Germline trimming cut 5 bases from V and 1 base from J; bases unmatched to any gene: 7. Looked up from germline, CDR1 is SGHVS and CDR2 is FNYEAQ. The CDR3 extends over 16 amino acids. CDR3 region: CASSPRQGATNTEAFF. Here the CDR3 DNA reads TGTGCCAGCAGCCCGCGACAGGGGGCTACGAACACTGAAGCTTTCTTT. Filled out from reference TRBV7-6 and TRBJ1-1, the complete variable domain reads GAGVSQSPRYKVTKRGQDVALRCDPISGHVSLYWYRQALGQGPEFLTYFNYEAQQDKSGLPNDRFSAERPEGSISTLTIQRTEQRDSAMYRCASSPRQGATNTEAFFGQGTRLTVV.

The CDR3 DNA is TGTGCCAGCTCACCACAGACGGACATGAACACTGAAGCTTTCTTT. Protein: CASSPQTDMNTEAFF. The rearrangement uses TRBV18 and TRBJ1-1, with TRBD1 as a possible D gene (5 bases). This CDR3 spans 15 amino acids. Trimming stripped 1 base from V and 0 bases from J, with 9 bases between. In germline, CDR1 is KGHSH, CDR2 LQKENI.

This clonotype appeared a few times. The V and J genes are TRBV20-1 and TRBJ2-5; D not certain. This CDR3 spans 11 amino acids. V was pared by 4 bases and J by 4 bases, with 7 bases between. Germline CDR1 and CDR2: DFQATT and SNEGSKA (reference sequence). CDR3: CSANGRETQYF. The DNA of the CDR3 is TGCAGTGCTAATGGTCGAGAGACCCAGTACTTC.

This clonotype was seen a handful of times. The chain couples TRBV7-9 to TRBJ2-1; 7 bases match TRBD2. CDR3 length: 15 residues. Germline-derived CDR1 and CDR2 are SEHNR and FQNEAQ (reference sequence). The V gene end was trimmed by 2 bases and the J gene end by 5 bases; junction bases not matched to a gene: 6. This CDR3 reads CASSLIAGVDNEQFF. DNA of the CDR3: TGTGCCAGCAGCTTAATCGCGGGAGTTGACAATGAGCAGTTCTTC.

The genes are TRBV9 and TRBJ2-2; TRBD1 matches at 7 bases. Germline V gene lookup returns CDR1 SGDLS and CDR2 YYNGEE. This CDR3 contains 15 residues. With 3 bases clipped from V and 2 bases from J, the junction kept 4 bases outside the gene matches. CDR3 in amino acids: CASSGTGSNTGELFF. The CDR3 coding sequence is TGTGCCAGCAGCGGGACAGGTTCTAACACCGGGGAGCTGTTTTTT.

This chain uses TRBV5-1 with TRBJ2-7, with D perhaps TRBD1 (5 bases). This CDR3 comprises 15 residues. Germline loops: CDR1 SGHRS, CDR2 YFSETQ. V was trimmed by 0 bases and J by 0 bases, leaving 10 bases between them. CDR3 region: CASSLGGRASYEQYF. CDR3 coding DNA: TGCGCCAGCAGCTTGGGCGGCAGGGCCTCCTACGAGCAGTACTTC.

This clonotype was counted only a few times. The chain joins TRBV5-1 to TRBJ2-7, with 9 bases fitting TRBD2. The CDR3 has 16 residues. Germline V gene data show CDR1 as SGHRS and CDR2 as YFSETQ. The trim removed 2 bases at V and 1 base at J, leaving 7 bases unmatched. This CDR3 is CASSFLAAGGSYEQYF. In DNA form, the CDR3 reads TGCGCCAGCAGCTTTTTAGCAGCGGGAGGTTCCTACGAGCAGTACTTC.

This clonotype was detected only a few times. This chain links TRBV6-1 with TRBJ1-1; tentative D call: TRBD1 (5 bases). The CDR3 totals 12 residues. Germline V gives CDR1 MNHNS, CDR2 SASEGT. CDR3 in amino acids: CVSGTLNTEAFF. The CDR3 DNA is TGTGTTTCCGGGACGTTGAACACTGAAGCTTTCTTT.

The chain uses TRBV11-3 and TRBJ1-2; 8 nucleotides agree with TRBD1. The CDR3 loop spans 13 amino acids. V lost 1 base, J lost 7 bases, and 2 bases stayed unmatched. The germline V gene encodes CDR1 SGHNT and CDR2 YENEEA. CDR3: CASSLGTGTGYTF. In nucleotides, the CDR3 is TGTGCCAGCAGCTTAGGGACAGGGACTGGCTACACCTTC. Supplemented by reference TRBV11-3 and TRBJ1-2, the full variable domain reads EAGVVQSPRYKIIEKKQPVAFWCNPISGHNTLYWYLQNLGQGPELLIRYENEEAVDDSQLPKDRFSAERLKGVDSTLKIQPAELGDSAVYLCASSLGTGTGYTFGSGTRLTVV.

The chain carries TRBV29-1 and TRBJ1-2; possibly TRBD1 for D (6 bases). The CDR3 runs 14 residues. Germline V gives CDR1 SQVTM, CDR2 ANQGSEA. V was cut by 1 base and J by 2 bases, with 11 bases left in between. Here the CDR3 reads CSVEGKGDNYGYTF. The CDR3 nucleotides read TGCAGCGTTGAAGGGAAGGGGGACAACTATGGCTACACCTTC.

V is TRBV7-9 and J is TRBJ2-7; 9 nucleotides align to TRBD1. The germline gives CDR1 SEHNR, CDR2 FQNEAQ (reference sequence). V was pared by 5 bases and J by 4 bases, with 9 bases of the junction left unmatched. The length of the CDR3 is 15 residues. CDR3: CASSPSDRGKYEQYF. Here the CDR3 DNA reads TGTGCCAGCAGCCCCAGTGACAGGGGGAAGTACGAGCAGTACTTC.

The chain is built from TRBV20-1 and TRBJ1-2; D remains unclear. CDR3 size: 12 residues. CDR1 DFQATT and CDR2 SNEGSKA come from the germline V gene (reference sequence). Trimming took off 0 bases at V and 7 bases at J, with 9 bases between the two ends. CDR3 loop: CSARDTGRGYTF. CDR3 coding DNA: TGCAGTGCTAGAGATACTGGACGTGGCTACACCTTC.